One sample yielded the 14 T cell receptor beta chains listed below, sequenced in a study of CD8 T cells in Susac syndrome. Reverse transcription used roughly 0.45 to 1 ug RNA and random hexamers. MiXCR, run by TCRdb on the immunoSEQ multiplex PCR reads, gives a single entry per CDR3 protein. Of about 130,000 distinct CDR3 sequences listed, around 91% are singletons. The specimen sequenced was CD8+ T cells from PBMCs. These receptors all stem from a human donor with multiple sclerosis.

This rearrangement joins TRBV7-9 to TRBJ2-1; D is possibly TRBD2 (6 bases). Germline values: CDR1 SEHNR, CDR2 FQNEAQ (reference sequence). Trimming stripped 3 bases from V and 4 bases from J, with 13 bases between. The CDR3 has 15 residues. This CDR3 is CASSFVGGDYNEQFF. CDR3 nucleotides: TGTGCCAGCAGCTTTGTCGGAGGGGATTACAATGAGCAGTTCTTC.

The chain carries TRBV7-9 and TRBJ1-2; TRBD1 matches at 9 bases. V lost 5 bases to trimming and J lost 4 bases; unmatched junction nucleotides: 5. The CDR3 is 14 amino acids. Germline CDR1 and CDR2: SEHNR and FQNEAQ (reference sequence). The CDR3 spells CASSPGQGVYGYTF. Here the CDR3 DNA reads TGTGCCAGCAGCCCGGGACAGGGTGTCTATGGCTACACCTTC.

The chain combines TRBV4-1 with TRBJ1-1, with a tentative D call TRBD1 (6 bases). Germline V CDR1 and CDR2: MGHRA, YSYEKL. V lost 0 bases and J lost 5, with 22 bases in between. The CDR3 sequence is 18 residues long. The CDR3 DNA sequence: TGCGCCAGCAGCCAAGAAACGTCTGGGGCCGAGGGGGGGACTGAAGCTTTCTTT. This encodes CASSQETSGAEGGTEAFF.

V is TRBV6-5 and J is TRBJ2-7; no reliable D call. Deletions cut 2 bases from V and 3 bases from J, with 8 bases between. This CDR3 has 13 amino acids. CDR1 and CDR2 from the germline V gene are MNHEY and SVGAGI. CDR3 region: CASSYGRDYEQYF. The CDR3 nucleotides are TGTGCCAGCAGTTACGGTCGTGACTACGAGCAGTACTTC.

CDR3 in amino acids: CTGLAGGETQYF. CDR3 DNA sequence: TGCACGGGACTAGCGGGAGGAGAGACCCAGTACTTC. The V gene is TRBV20-1, the J gene TRBJ2-5, with TRBD2 identical over 15 bases. There are 12 residues in the CDR3. Germline values: CDR1 DFQATT, CDR2 SNEGSKA (reference sequence).

This chain links TRBV6-5 with TRBJ2-6; D unresolved. V was cut by 2 bases and J by 0 bases, with 11 bases left in between. CDR1 is MNHEY, CDR2 SVGAGI, per germline. The CDR3 sequence is 17 residues long. The CDR3 reads CASSYESVLSGANVLTF. CDR3 in DNA: TGTGCCAGCAGTTACGAATCGGTCCTCTCTGGGGCCAACGTCCTGACTTTC.

The chain couples TRBV29-1 to TRBJ2-2; D is possibly TRBD2 (5 bases). CDR1 SQVTM and CDR2 ANQGSEA come from the germline V gene. The V and J ends lost 7 bases and 6 bases respectively, with 15 bases between them. The CDR3 contains 13 residues. DNA of the CDR3: TGCAGCGCCGGGAACTCAGCCCCCGGGGAGCTGTTTTTT. The encoded protein is CSAGNSAPGELFF.

This chain links TRBV4-1 with TRBJ2-5, with D possibly TRBD2 on 6 matching bases. The CDR3 has 17 residues. The germline gives CDR1 MGHRA, CDR2 YSYEKL. The V gene lost 0 bases and the J gene lost 5 bases, with 19 bases spanning the gap. The CDR3 sequence: CASSQEGWLEGGETQYF. The CDR3 DNA is TGCGCCAGCAGCCAAGAAGGGTGGTTGGAGGGTGGGGAGACCCAGTACTTC.

The rearrangement joins TRBV10-3 to TRBJ2-1; no reliable D call. CDR3 length: 12 amino acids. Trimming left V 2 bases short and J 5 bases short, with 4 bases between. Per the germline V gene, CDR1 is ENHRY and CDR2 is SYGVKD. DNA of the CDR3: TGTGCCATCAGTGAGGGGGACAATGAGCAGTTCTTC. Amino acid sequence: CAISEGDNEQFF.

The genes are TRBV28 and TRBJ1-1; D ambiguous. The CDR3 length is 16 residues. Germline CDR1 is MDHEN and CDR2 is SYDVKM. The germline V and J ends were trimmed by 2 bases and 1 base, with 14 bases remaining between them. This CDR3 reads CASSLPSPSPNTEAFF. The CDR3 coding sequence is TGTGCCAGCAGTTTACCCTCACCCTCCCCGAACACTGAAGCTTTCTTT.

The chain is built from TRBV5-1 and TRBJ2-1; D tentatively fits TRBD1 or TRBD2 (5 bases each). Germline assignment: CDR1 SGHRS and CDR2 YFSETQ. V was clipped by 0 bases and J by 5 bases, with 9 bases between them. The CDR3 is 14 residues long. As DNA, the CDR3 is TGCGCCAGCAGCTTGGAAGGGACCGACAATGAGCAGTTCTTC. Protein sequence: CASSLEGTDNEQFF.

This clonotype is a singleton in its sample. The chain joins TRBV30 to TRBJ2-2; D uncertain. CDR3 size: 11 residues. V gave up 1 base and J gave up 6 bases, with 3 bases separating them. Germline CDR1 and CDR2: GTSNPN and SVGIG (reference sequence). CDR3 nucleotide sequence: TGTGCCTGGAGTGAGTCCGGGGAGCTGTTTTTT. Translating gives CAWSESGELFF.

V usage is TRBV7-2 and J usage is TRBJ2-7; no reliable D call. V lost 4 bases and J 4 bases, leaving 8 bases between the germline ends. The CDR3 spans 12 residues. Germline-derived CDR1 and CDR2 are SGHTA and FQGNSA. Here the CDR3 reads CASSSEDYEQYF. The CDR3 DNA reads as TGTGCCAGCAGCTCGGAAGATTACGAGCAGTACTTC.

This rearrangement joins TRBV10-3 to TRBJ1-1, with TRBD1 as a possible D gene (5 bases). The CDR3 is 14 amino acids. CDR1 is ENHRY and CDR2 is SYGVKD in the germline V gene. Trimming took 6 bases from V and 2 from J, leaving 13 bases between them. CDR3 nucleotide sequence: TGTGCCATCAGGGGTGACAGAGGTAACACTGAAGCTTTCTTT. Translation gives CAIRGDRGNTEAFF.